The present T cell receptor delta chain was sequenced within a study of γδ T cells in repeated Plasmodium falciparum infection. Overall study: Each infection was followed by sampling at 21 days, plus baseline and some pre-infection draws. Malian repertoires were sampled cross-sectionally without transmission and longitudinally through febrile malaria.

This clone was seen ten or more times. A far larger clone lies a single base away; this is likely a read error. In the same sample, other DNA sequences code for this CDR3. Bulk repertoires came from Vgamma9/Vdelta2+ or Vdelta2-negative gammadelta T cells flow-sorted from PBMC. Germline CDR1 reads TSWWSYY; CDR2 reads QGS. The CDR3 consists of 23 residues. TCRdb reanalyzed the multiplex PCR reads using CATT. The sample has about 50,000 delta-chain clones, approximately 2% seen once; the top ten hold around 24%. Sequencing was performed on gamma-delta T cells from blood. The clonotype originates from a pool of human donors (malaria-infected and uninfected, not separated). Here the V gene is TRDV1, but the J gene went uncalled; TRDD3, the D gene given by the table, was not confirmed from the DNA. The CDR3 loop reads CALGELSFPTVRLLGENTDKLIF. CDR3 DNA: TGTGCTCTTGGGGAACTAAGCTTCCCTACGGTACGTCTACTGGGGGAAAACACCGATAAACTCATCTTC.